This TCR beta chain was retrieved from a study of glioma-infiltrating T cells. The CDR3 sequence is 16 residues long. V shed 4 bases and J 1 base; nucleotides not matched to a gene: 7. CDR1 and CDR2 from the germline V gene are DFQATT and SNEGSKA (reference sequence). The iRepertoire nested amplicon-rescue multiplex PCR amplified TCR alpha and beta CDR3s from RNA. TCRdb used MiXCR to reprocess the multiplex PCR reads, holding one entry per CDR3 protein. The table lists over 140,000 distinct CDR3 sequences, about two fifths of them singletons. This chain links TRBV20-1 with TRBJ2-4; 10 bases agree with TRBD2. The sample taken for sequencing was glioma tissue, nonneoplastic brain tissue, or PBMCs (not recorded which). The receptor was derived from a human donor with low-grade glioma or glioblastoma, undergoing nonglioma brain surgery, or in good health (not recorded which). CDR3 DNA: TGCAGTGCTAAGAAAGCGGGAGGGTTGGCCAAAAACATTCAGTACTTC. Residues: CSAKKAGGLAKNIQYF.